This T cell receptor (beta chain) was observed in a study of blood T cell repertoires in COVID-19. The CDR3 totals 14 residues. Trimming at V came to 7 bases and at J to 6 bases, leaving 7 bases not matched to a gene. Germline V CDR1 and CDR2: SQVTM, ANQGSEA. The table came from immunoSEQ multiplex PCR; TCRdb's copy has only in-frame clones and leaves some out. The sample lists 250,000 to 350,000 clones, 84% occurring once. The clonotype was recovered from a human donor with COVID-19, enrolled during active disease. The donor label of this sample is uncertain. The chain joins TRBV29-1 to TRBJ2-1; 12 nucleotides match TRBD2. The source material was peripheral blood. CDR3 region: CSGGGLAGGNEQFF. The CDR3, as DNA: TGCAGCGGGGGGGGACTAGCGGGTGGCAATGAGCAGTTCTTC.